The rows below give T cell receptor beta chains drawn from one sample of a study of cytomegalovirus exposure and HLA in healthy donors. Repertoires were generated with immunoSEQ multiplex PCR, while TCRdb's copy carries only in-frame clones and drops some. The profile shows roughly 50,000 clones, roughly nine tenths of them singletons. The sample was PBMCs. The source of these receptors is a man aged 18 to 29 in good health and CMV-seronegative. CDR3s include the opening cysteine and the closing phenylalanine or tryptophan. D genes are given only for firm matches. For some rows the clone size is stated as once, few or many, or as a class when expanded; others skip it.

>TRBV28|TRBJ1-2|-|-
CASRTGRGYGYTF
TGTGCCAGCAGAACTGGCCGCGGCTATGGCTACACCTTC
>TRBV5-1|TRBJ2-1|-|-
CASSLVYGGNEQFF
TGCGCCAGCAGCTTGGTGTATGGAGGCAATGAGCAGTTCTTC
>TRBV10-3|TRBJ2-2|TRBD1|-
CAISVGQANTGELFF
TGTGCCATCAGTGTGGGACAGGCAAACACCGGGGAGCTGTTTTTT
>TRBV14|TRBJ2-7|TRBD2|-
CASSQAAGGSYEQYF
TGTGCCAGCAGCCAAGCAGCGGGAGGGAGTTACGAGCAGTACTTC
>TRBV5-4|TRBJ1-1|-|few
CASSSPQGTEAFF
TGTGCCAGCAGCAGCCCGCAGGGCACTGAAGCTTTCTTT
>TRBV7-3|TRBJ2-1|TRBD2|-
CASSLGGGRADEQFF
TGTGCCAGCAGCCTAGGGGGCGGGAGGGCAGATGAGCAGTTCTTC
>TRBV2|TRBJ2-7|-|-
CASSLTSVGEQYF
TGTGCCAGCAGTCTGACTAGTGTGGGCGAGCAGTACTTC
>TRBV4-1|TRBJ2-7|TRBD2|-
CASSHRVAGVYEQYF
TGCGCCAGCAGCCACAGGGTAGCGGGAGTATACGAGCAGTACTTC
>TRBV2|TRBJ1-2|-|-
CAGGGPHWGYTF
TGTGCCGGGGGGGGGCCCCACTGGGGCTACACCTTC
>TRBV7-9|TRBJ2-7|TRBD2|-
CASSLASGRAGEQYF
TGTGCCAGCAGCTTAGCTAGCGGGAGGGCGGGCGAGCAGTACTTC
>TRBV11-2|TRBJ2-3|-|-
CASSLDRHRTSTDTQYF
TGTGCCAGCAGCTTAGATCGCCACAGAACTAGCACAGATACGCAGTATTTT
>TRBV11-2|TRBJ1-4|-|-
CASSPTPQGLEKLFF
TGTGCCAGCAGTCCTACCCCGCAGGGATTAGAAAAACTGTTTTTT
>TRBV5-1|TRBJ2-2|TRBD2|-
CASRQPLAGGYSTTGELFF
TGCGCCAGCAGACAACCACTAGCGGGAGGCTATTCTACTACCGGGGAGCTGTTTTTT
>TRBV5-1|TRBJ2-5|-|once
CASSLSGTSETQYF
TGCGCCAGCAGCTTGAGCGGCACGTCGGAGACCCAGTACTTC
>TRBV5-6|TRBJ2-1|-|-
CASSIAWKSYNEQFF
TGTGCCAGCAGCATAGCGTGGAAGTCTTACAATGAGCAGTTCTTC
>TRBV6-1|TRBJ1-5|-|-
CASRDGGYQPQHF
TGTGCCAGCAGGGACGGGGGGTATCAGCCCCAGCATTTT
>TRBV4-1|TRBJ2-7|-|-
CASSQGLRGYEQYF
TGCGCCAGCAGCCAAGGTTTAAGGGGGTACGAGCAGTACTTC
>TRBV5-4|TRBJ2-4|-|-
CASSSRGGIENIQYF
TGTGCCAGCAGCTCAAGGGGGGGCATAGAAAACATTCAGTACTTC
>TRBV5-4|TRBJ2-7|-|-
CASSLVGNERTEQYF
TGTGCCAGCAGCTTGGTAGGTAACGAGCGCACCGAGCAGTACTTC
>TRBV5-4|TRBJ2-7|-|once
CASSSSQGIEQYF
TGTGCCAGCAGCTCCTCACAGGGAATCGAGCAGTACTTC
>TRBV6-5|TRBJ2-2|-|-
CASTPGTITGELFF
TGTGCCAGCACTCCCGGGACAATTACCGGGGAGCTGTTTTTT
>TRBV15|TRBJ1-2|TRBD1|-
CATSRAQAGTGYYGYTF
TGTGCCACCAGCAGAGCCCAAGCCGGGACAGGGTACTATGGCTACACCTTC
>TRBV2|TRBJ2-7|-|-
CASSLDSSEQYF
TGTGCCAGCAGTTTAGACAGTTCCGAGCAGTACTTC